The next 32 T cell receptor beta chains were all read from a single sample in a study of blood T cell repertoires in COVID-19. Clones were sequenced by immunoSEQ multiplex PCR, and TCRdb holds only the in-frame ones, with some missing. This sample yields approximately 210,000 clones, of which approximately 87% are seen a single time; 0.7% to 0.8% belongs to the top ten. The sample comprised peripheral blood. The receptors were gathered from a woman in her 70s with acute or convalescent COVID-19.

The J gene is TRBJ1-2, the V gene TRBV19; D may be TRBD1 (6 bases). The germline V gene encodes CDR1 LNHDA and CDR2 SQIVND (reference sequence). Trimming stripped 4 bases from V and 0 bases from J, with 9 bases between. The CDR3 spans 14 residues. This CDR3 reads CASSKTGSNYGYTF. CDR3 in DNA: TGTGCCAGTAGTAAAACAGGGTCTAACTATGGCTACACCTTC. The full variable domain, in which reference TRBV19 and TRBJ1-2 provide the parts outside the CDR3, is DGGITQSPKYLFRKEGQNVTLSCEQNLNHDAMYWYRQDPGQGLRLIYYSQIVNDFQKGDIAEGYSVSREKKESFPLTVTSAQKNPTAFYLCASSKTGSNYGYTFGSGTRLTVV.

This chain joins TRBV6-5 and TRBJ1-1, with unresolved D. V lost 8 bases, J lost 5 bases, and 15 bases lay in between. The CDR3 covers 13 residues. CDR1 is MNHEY and CDR2 is SVGAGI in the germline V gene. The CDR3 DNA reads TGTGCCAGCGGGGAGACACGTGGGACTGAAGCTTTCTTT. Translating it yields CASGETRGTEAFF.

J is TRBJ2-7 and V is TRBV2; 8 nucleotides align to TRBD2. CDR3 length equals 15 residues. Germline V gene data show CDR1 as SNHLY and CDR2 as FYNNEI. The junction had 9 bases not matched to a gene; V was cut back by 7 bases and J by 1 base. CDR3: CASNPGGGKSYEQYF. DNA for the CDR3: TGTGCCAGCAACCCCGGGGGGGGGAAATCCTACGAGCAGTACTTC.

This chain connects TRBV7-8 to TRBJ1-1, with D uncertain. The germline gives CDR1 SGHVS, CDR2 FQNEAQ. Trimming pared 5 bases from V and 6 bases from J, leaving 13 bases between. The CDR3 totals 13 residues. CDR3 sequence: CASSLGTGPEAFF. CDR3 nucleotides: TGTGCCAGCAGCCTAGGTACGGGTCCTGAAGCTTTCTTT.

The V gene is TRBV10-2, the J gene TRBJ1-3; the D gene is possibly TRBD1 (6 bases). CDR1 is WSHSY and CDR2 is SAAADI in the germline V gene. V was clipped by 6 bases and J by 1 base, with 19 bases between them. The CDR3 extends over 17 amino acids. CDR3 sequence: CASRVTMKGESGNTIYF. CDR3 bases: TGCGCCAGCAGGGTTACGATGAAGGGGGAGTCTGGAAACACCATATATTTT.

The rearrangement joins TRBV28 to TRBJ2-3; 9 bases agree with TRBD1. The CDR3 extends over 16 amino acids. The V gene end was trimmed by 5 bases and the J gene end by 0 bases; junction bases not matched to a gene: 6. The germline V gene has CDR1 MDHEN and CDR2 SYDVKM. The CDR3 sequence is CASSPHGQGSTDTQYF. The CDR3 nucleotides read TGTGCCAGCAGTCCACACGGACAGGGGAGCACAGATACGCAGTATTTT.

The chain joins TRBV5-1 to TRBJ2-1; D is perhaps TRBD2 (6 bases). This CDR3 has 15 residues. Germline V gene lookup returns CDR1 SGHRS and CDR2 YFSETQ. V lost 4 bases and J 4 bases, leaving 15 bases between the germline ends. The CDR3 sequence: CASSLDLALYNEQFF. In DNA, the CDR3 is TGCGCCAGCAGCCTCGACCTAGCGCTTTACAATGAGCAGTTCTTC.

The rearrangement links TRBV10-3 to TRBJ2-5; 8 nucleotides line up with TRBD1. This CDR3 is 17 amino acids long. The V gene end was trimmed by 0 bases and the J gene end by 2 bases; junction bases not matched to a gene: 8. Germline-derived CDR1 and CDR2 are ENHRY and SYGVKD. CDR3 DNA: TGTGCCATCAGTGAGTCGCTGGGGGACAGGACTCAAGAGACCCAGTACTTC. Translation gives CAISESLGDRTQETQYF.

This rearrangement joins TRBV5-1 to TRBJ1-2; 7 bases are a match to TRBD1. The CDR3 consists of 14 residues. The V gene end was trimmed by 4 bases and the J gene end by 0 bases; junction bases not matched to a gene: 3. From germline, CDR1 is SGHRS and CDR2 YFSETQ. The CDR3 protein is CASSIDRANYGYTF. The CDR3 nucleotides read TGCGCCAGCAGCATCGACAGGGCTAACTATGGCTACACCTTC.

On this clone: Other DNA sequences in this specimen translate into the identical CDR3. J is TRBJ2-5 and V is TRBV18, with D perhaps matching TRBD2 (6 bases). The CDR3 is 16 residues long. The germline gives CDR1 KGHSH, CDR2 LQKENI. Deletions cut 1 base from V and 2 bases from J, with 14 bases between. CDR3 sequence reads: CASSPRLAGGQETQYF. The CDR3 DNA sequence: TGTGCCAGCTCACCACGGCTGGCAGGAGGGCAAGAGACCCAGTACTTC.

The V gene is TRBV29-1, the J gene TRBJ1-3; D might be TRBD1 (6 bases). Trimming took off 0 bases at V and 11 bases at J, with 11 bases between the two ends. The CDR3 has 12 residues. Germline assignment: CDR1 SQVTM and CDR2 ANQGSEA. The CDR3 sequence is CSVEESHRAIYF. CDR3 nucleotide sequence: TGCAGCGTTGAAGAATCTCACAGGGCCATATATTTT.

This clone showed up just once. The V and J genes are TRBV2 and TRBJ1-5; 10 nucleotides align to TRBD1. Losses at the gene ends were 7 bases for V and 7 bases for J; bases not matched to a gene: 10. CDR1 is SNHLY, CDR2 FYNNEI, per germline. This CDR3 contains 15 residues. CDR3 loop: CASMRDRGYGQPQHF. The DNA of the CDR3 is TGTGCCAGCATGCGGGACAGGGGATATGGCCAGCCCCAGCATTTT.

The chain is built from TRBV10-3 and TRBJ1-2; no firm D call. Germline assignment: CDR1 ENHRY and CDR2 SYGVKD. The V end lost 2 bases, the J end lost 10 bases, and 14 bases lay between the germline ends. This CDR3 has 13 amino acids. CDR3 sequence reads: CAISEVPAGDYTF. Here the CDR3 DNA reads TGTGCCATCAGTGAGGTCCCGGCCGGAGACTACACCTTC.

The V call is TRBV7-8, the J call TRBJ1-2; no clear D. The V end was cut by 1 base, the J end by 2 bases, with 5 bases between. Looked up from germline, CDR1 is SGHVS and CDR2 is FQNEAQ. The CDR3 totals 13 residues. The CDR3 spells CASSLGQNYGYTF. The CDR3, as DNA: TGTGCCAGCAGCTTAGGGCAGAACTATGGCTACACCTTC.

The chain combines TRBV6-2 or TRBV6-3 with TRBJ1-2; TRBD1 is a possible D gene (6 bases). V was cut by 5 bases and J by 4 bases, with 14 bases left in between. Germline lookup yields CDR1 MNHEY and CDR2 SVGEGT. The CDR3 loop spans 14 amino acids. The CDR3 DNA reads TGTGCCAGCAGTCCCACAGGGATCGGCTATGGCTACACCTTC. This translates into CASSPTGIGYGYTF.

This clone was recorded only once. The CDR3 sequence is CATSDATPGQGPLGQYF. The CDR3 DNA sequence: TGTGCCACCAGTGATGCCACCCCGGGACAGGGTCCCCTTGGGCAGTACTTC. The chain has TRBV24-1 and TRBJ2-7; 9 nucleotides match TRBD1. J lost 9 bases, V lost 3 bases, and 17 bases had no gene match. CDR3 size: 17 residues. Germline V gene sequence: CDR1 KGHDR, CDR2 SFDVKD.

V usage is TRBV24-1 and J usage is TRBJ2-3; no firm D call. The CDR3 spans 13 residues. The germline CDR1 and CDR2 sequences are KGHDR and SFDVKD. The V and J ends lost 6 bases and 5 bases respectively, with 11 bases between them. The CDR3 loop reads CATSTQPGDTQYF. CDR3 coding DNA: TGTGCCACCAGTACTCAGCCGGGAGATACGCAGTATTTT.

This clone was recorded only once. The genes are TRBV5-6 and TRBJ2-1, with 7 positions matching TRBD1. Germline V gives CDR1 SGHDT, CDR2 YYEEEE. The CDR3 covers 15 residues. The V segment lost 4 bases and the J segment 5 bases; nucleotides outside the gene matches: 9. The CDR3 sequence is CASSRQGLYHNEQFF. The CDR3 DNA is TGTGCCAGCAGCCGACAGGGTCTGTACCACAATGAGCAGTTCTTC.

The chain links TRBV15 to TRBJ2-5; possibly TRBD1 for D (6 bases). This CDR3 spans 14 amino acids. Germline V lookup: CDR1 LNHNV, CDR2 YYDKDF (reference sequence). Trimming took 5 bases from V and 7 from J, leaving 17 bases between them. CDR3 loop: CATSGDIQGRTQYF. The DNA of the CDR3 is TGTGCCACCAGCGGCGACATACAGGGTAGGACCCAGTACTTC.

The chain has TRBV5-1 and TRBJ1-1, with 9 positions matching TRBD1. Germline CDR1 reads SGHRS; CDR2 reads YFSETQ. The CDR3 sequence is 14 residues long. V was pared by 4 bases and J by 2 bases, with 3 bases of the junction left unmatched. This CDR3 is CASSPDRGNTEAFF. CDR3 nucleotide sequence: TGCGCCAGCAGCCCGGACAGGGGAAACACTGAAGCTTTCTTT.

The rearrangement joins TRBV7-2 to TRBJ2-7; 8 bases line up with TRBD1. The CDR3 covers 14 residues. With 5 bases clipped from V and 1 base from J, the junction kept 4 bases outside the gene matches. The V gene's germline CDR1 is SGHTA and CDR2 FQGNSA. In DNA, the CDR3 is TGTGCCAGCAGCACTCGACAGGGGTCCTACGAGCAGTACTTC. It yields the protein CASSTRQGSYEQYF.

The chain recombines TRBV5-6 with TRBJ2-3; weak D call: TRBD1 (6 bases). The CDR3 extends over 15 amino acids. Germline values: CDR1 SGHDT, CDR2 YYEEEE. Trimming took off 4 bases at V and 2 bases at J, with 14 bases between the two ends. CDR3 in amino acids: CASSHDRMTTDTQYF. Here the CDR3 DNA reads TGTGCCAGCAGCCACGACAGGATGACCACAGATACGCAGTATTTT.

This clone was seen a few times. J is TRBJ1-5 and V is TRBV5-5; 8 nucleotides line up with TRBD1. J gave up 7 bases and V 2 bases, and 11 bases lay outside the gene matches. Germline loops: CDR1 SGHKS, CDR2 YYEKEE (reference sequence). The CDR3 runs to 16 residues. CDR3: CASSLEPRGHGQPQHF. The CDR3 DNA reads TGTGCCAGCAGCTTAGAACCCAGGGGGCATGGGCAGCCCCAGCATTTT.

Comments on this clone: The junction departs from germline at one end; a sequencing error may be responsible. Within the sample, other DNA sequences also encode this same CDR3. The V gene is TRBV11-2, the J gene TRBJ2-7; TRBD1 aligns across 8 bases. CDR1 is SGHAT and CDR2 is FQNNGV in the germline V gene. The CDR3 totals 13 residues. CDR3 sequence: CASSLAGGREQYF. The CDR3 nucleotides read TGTGCCAGTAGCTTAGCAGGGGGCCGGGAGCAGTACTTC.

This clone has more than one count but fewer than ten. Other DNA sequences in the sample encode the same CDR3. The V and J genes are TRBV5-1 and TRBJ1-2, with 7 bases lining up with TRBD1. This CDR3 spans 12 amino acids. Germline lookup yields CDR1 SGHRS and CDR2 YFSETQ. Trimming cost V 4 bases and J 7 bases; bases outside gene matches: 4. CDR3 DNA: TGCGCCAGCAGCACAGGACAGGCTGGCTACACCTTC. It encodes CASSTGQAGYTF. The whole variable domain, remainder taken from reference TRBV5-1 and TRBJ1-2, is KAGVTQTPRYLIKTRGQQVTLSCSPISGHRSVSWYQQTPGQGLQFLFEYFSETQRNKGNFPGRFSGRQFSNSRSEMNVSTLELGDSALYLCASSTGQAGYTFGSGTRLTVV.

The chain recombines TRBV24-1 with TRBJ2-1, with 8 bases fitting TRBD1. Germline CDR1 reads KGHDR; CDR2 reads SFDVKD. Trimming cost V 4 bases and J 5 bases; bases outside gene matches: 9. The CDR3 is made up of 16 amino acids. The CDR3 here is CATSDRDRLIDNEQFF. CDR3 nucleotide sequence: TGTGCCACCAGTGACCGGGACAGGTTAATAGACAATGAGCAGTTCTTC.

This chain uses TRBV5-6 with TRBJ2-2, with TRBD1 matching 8 bases. This CDR3 has 14 amino acids. Germline V gene lookup returns CDR1 SGHDT and CDR2 YYEEEE. V dropped 9 bases and J dropped 6; count of bases not matched to a gene: 10. The CDR3: CATSLQGASGELFF. CDR3 coding DNA: TGTGCCACCTCGTTGCAGGGGGCTTCCGGGGAGCTGTTTTTT.

The genes are TRBV6-2 or TRBV6-3 and TRBJ1-1; D remains ambiguous. From germline, CDR1 is MNHEY and CDR2 SVGEGT. V was cut by 2 bases and J by 7 bases, with 11 bases left in between. The CDR3 is 13 amino acids. The CDR3 is CASSYGVTGEAFF. The CDR3 coding sequence is TGTGCCAGCAGTTACGGCGTCACGGGTGAAGCTTTCTTT.

The chain has TRBV19 and TRBJ2-7, with 8 bases that match TRBD2. Germline assignment: CDR1 LNHDA and CDR2 SQIVND (reference sequence). This CDR3 spans 18 amino acids. V lost 2 bases to trimming and J lost 1 base; unmatched junction nucleotides: 13. CDR3 sequence reads: CASSIKGLGGPRSYEQYF. The CDR3 DNA reads TGTGCCAGTAGTATAAAGGGACTAGGGGGGCCTCGTTCCTACGAGCAGTACTTC.

This chain joins TRBV28 and TRBJ2-7; TRBD2 matches at 7 bases. V shed 3 bases and J 6 bases; nucleotides not matched to a gene: 11. The CDR3 is 15 amino acids. Germline V gene lookup returns CDR1 MDHEN and CDR2 SYDVKM. The CDR3 sequence is CASSLQGGPILEQYF. The CDR3 bases are TGTGCCAGCAGTTTGCAGGGAGGGCCGATTCTCGAGCAGTACTTC.

The chain has TRBV11-3 and TRBJ2-1; D is possibly TRBD2 (5 bases). The V end lost 4 bases, the J end lost 8 bases, and 9 bases lay between the germline ends. Germline V gene lookup returns CDR1 SGHNT and CDR2 YENEEA. This CDR3 spans 12 amino acids. CDR3 sequence: CASSSRRYEQFF. DNA of the CDR3: TGTGCCAGCAGCTCCCGGAGGTATGAGCAGTTCTTC.

V is TRBV11-3 and J is TRBJ2-3; a possible D gene is TRBD2 (7 bases). The V gene's germline CDR1 is SGHNT and CDR2 YENEEA. V lost 4 bases and J lost 4, with 18 bases in between. The CDR3 runs to 16 residues. The DNA for the CDR3 is TGTGCCAGCAGCTACCATCCGGGGGGCTCCCCAGATACGCAGTATTTT. Amino acid sequence: CASSYHPGGSPDTQYF. Together with reference TRBV11-3 and TRBJ2-3, the CDR3 gives the full variable domain: EAGVVQSPRYKIIEKKQPVAFWCNPISGHNTLYWYLQNLGQGPELLIRYENEEAVDDSQLPKDRFSAERLKGVDSTLKIQPAELGDSAVYLCASSYHPGGSPDTQYFGPGTRLTVL.